This T cell receptor beta chain was profiled in a study of identical twins. V was clipped by 0 bases and J by 6 bases; unmatched bases: 5. Germline loops: CDR1 SGHRS, CDR2 YFSETQ. CDR3 size: 15 residues. After template switching added a universal primer site, the resulting cDNA carried unique molecular identifiers. TCRdb reprocessed the 5' RACE reads with MiXCR, giving one entry per CDR3 protein. The sample includes roughly 770,000 distinct CDR3 sequences, 15% to 20% of them seen just once. These data are also associated with another study on T cells expressing NK-cell markers. That paper notes: The sorts in several experiments were restricted to alpha-beta TCR T cells by an anti-gamma-delta TCR antibody. These clonotypes additionally ranked first within the CD3+CD56-NKG2C+ fraction of a handful of donors.

Specimen: PBMCs. The clonotype comes from a woman between 18 and 30 years old in good health. V usage is TRBV5-1 and J usage is TRBJ2-3; 9 nucleotides match TRBD2. Here the CDR3 DNA reads TGCGCCAGCAGCTTGGTAACTAGCGGGCCGGATACGCAGTATTTT. It encodes CASSLVTSGPDTQYF.